This TCR beta chain derives from a study of Ad26.COV2.S vaccination and SARS-CoV-2 variants. Clones were sequenced by immunoSEQ multiplex PCR, and TCRdb holds only the in-frame ones, with some missing. The table has fewer than 900,000 clones, approximately 88% seen once; the top ten hold roughly 1.5%. J lost 1 base, V lost 3 bases, and 6 bases had no gene match. This CDR3 spans 15 amino acids. The germline V gene encodes CDR1 SGHRS and CDR2 YFSETQ. Treatment given: around 19 received Ad26.COV2.S at low or high dose, single or two shots; about 5 received placebo; per-sample allocation not given. Samples were taken on day 63 after the first vaccine or placebo injection.

Sequencing used peripheral blood, obtained in a trial of Ad26.COV2.S vaccine versus placebo. This sequence joins TRBV5-1 and TRBJ1-1; 7 bases line up with TRBD1. The TCR sequence derives from a person between 18 and 59 years old who received the Ad26.COV2.S COVID-19 vaccine or a placebo. CDR3 nucleotide sequence: TGCGCCAGCAGCTCGGGACAGTCATCGAACACTGAAGCTTTCTTT. Its protein product is CASSSGQSSNTEAFF.